The 25 T cell receptor beta chains listed next were all sequenced from one sample in a study of CD4+ T cells in melanoma. Clones were sequenced by immunoSEQ multiplex PCR, and TCRdb holds only the in-frame ones, with some missing. This sample carries more than 90,000 clones, roughly 90% of them seen once, and the ten largest clones take about 3.5%. Sequenced: peripheral blood. These receptors came from a human donor with melanoma.

The chain uses TRBV6-5 and TRBJ2-1; no clear D gene. The V gene's germline CDR1 is MNHEY and CDR2 SVGAGI. The CDR3 contains 11 residues. V was cut by 5 bases and J by 8 bases, with 7 bases left in between. The CDR3 DNA is TGTGCCAGCAGTCGCGGAGATGAGCAGTTCTTC. Translated: CASSRGDEQFF.

The rearrangement links TRBV5-8 to TRBJ2-1; 8 bases are shared with TRBD2. Germline V gene data show CDR1 as SGHTS and CDR2 as YDEGEE. V shed 0 bases and J 0 bases; nucleotides not matched to a gene: 2. The CDR3 is made up of 16 amino acids. The CDR3 nucleotides read TGTGCCAGCAGCTTGGCCGGGACTAGCTCCTACAATGAGCAGTTCTTC. It translates to CASSLAGTSSYNEQFF.

The gene calls are TRBV5-1 and TRBJ1-4; D is unresolved. V was shortened by 0 bases and J by 7 bases, with 10 bases between the two germline ends. The CDR3 is 14 amino acids. Germline CDR1 and CDR2: SGHRS and YFSETQ. For the CDR3, the DNA is TGCGCCAGCAGCTTGGGAGGATTTGGTGAAAAACTGTTTTTT. Its translation: CASSLGGFGEKLFF.

J is TRBJ2-5 and V is TRBV9; 7 positions match TRBD2. The J segment lost 2 bases and the V segment lost 2 bases, leaving 3 bases of the junction unmatched. Germline CDR1 and CDR2: SGDLS and YYNGEE. This CDR3 is built from 14 residues. Here the CDR3 DNA reads TGTGCCAGCAGCGTCGGGGGGATTCAAGAGACCCAGTACTTC. Translation: CASSVGGIQETQYF.

This chain's CDR3 is CASSDWTSGGAGEQFF. CDR3 DNA sequence: TGTGCCAGCAGTGACTGGACTAGCGGGGGGGCTGGGGAGCAGTTCTTC. This chain joins TRBV2 and TRBJ2-1; 15 bases are shared with TRBD2. Per germline, CDR1 SNHLY and CDR2 FYNNEI. Unmatched junction bases numbered 7, after V lost 3 bases and J lost 10 bases. The CDR3 loop spans 16 amino acids.

V gene TRBV5-1 combines with J gene TRBJ2-7; 9 positions agree with TRBD2. From germline, CDR1 is SGHRS and CDR2 YFSETQ. The CDR3 is 15 amino acids. Germline trimming cut 3 bases from V and 2 bases from J; bases unmatched to any gene: 6. CDR3 bases: TGCGCCAGCAGCTATCTAGCGGGACAAACCTACGAGCAGTACTTC. Encoded protein: CASSYLAGQTYEQYF.

This clone has only one observation. V and J are TRBV5-6 and TRBJ2-7, with TRBD2 as a possible D gene (6 bases). The germline CDR1 and CDR2 sequences are SGHDT and YYEEEE. V was clipped by 2 bases and J by 6 bases, with 12 bases between them. The CDR3 consists of 13 residues. The CDR3 loop reads CASSLRQGGEQYF. The CDR3, as DNA: TGTGCCAGCAGCTTAAGGCAGGGAGGCGAGCAGTACTTC. The full variable domain, rest sourced from reference TRBV5-6 and TRBJ2-7, is DAGVTQSPTHLIKTRGQQVTLRCSPKSGHDTVSWYQQALGQGPQFIFQYYEEEERQRGNFPDRFSGHQFPNYSSELNVNALLLGDSALYLCASSLRQGGEQYFGPGTRLTVT.

The V and J genes are TRBV9 and TRBJ2-1; the match to TRBD2 covers 8 bases. V shed 3 bases and J 7 bases; nucleotides not matched to a gene: 12. CDR1 and CDR2 from the germline V gene are SGDLS and YYNGEE. The CDR3 extends over 16 amino acids. Here the CDR3 reads CASSALGGAQNNEQFF. The CDR3 DNA reads as TGTGCCAGCAGCGCTCTCGGGGGGGCGCAGAATAATGAGCAGTTCTTC.

V is TRBV7-9 and J is TRBJ1-4; 10 bases fit TRBD1. J lost 0 bases, V lost 4 bases, and 5 bases had no gene match. This CDR3 is built from 17 residues. Germline CDR1 reads SEHNR; CDR2 reads FQNEAQ (reference sequence). CDR3 nucleotide sequence: TGTGCCAGCAGCTATGACAGGGGGCGCCCAACTAATGAAAAACTGTTTTTT. Its protein is CASSYDRGRPTNEKLFF.

The rearrangement links TRBV9 to TRBJ1-2; TRBD1 might be the D (5 bases). The V and J ends lost 0 bases and 6 bases respectively, with 15 bases between them. This CDR3 region has 15 residues. CDR1 is SGDLS and CDR2 is YYNGEE in the germline V gene. CDR3 DNA: TGTGCCAGCAGCGTAGAGGTCCAGGGTCGGGATGGCTACACCTTC. It yields the protein CASSVEVQGRDGYTF.

This chain uses TRBV7-3 with TRBJ2-3; D is undetermined. There are 13 residues in the CDR3. Per the germline V gene, CDR1 is SGHTA and CDR2 is FQGTGA. With 0 bases removed from V and 2 bases from J, the gap between germline ends came to 3 bases. The CDR3 loop reads CASSLTNTDTQYF. The CDR3 nucleotides are TGTGCCAGCAGCTTAACGAACACAGATACGCAGTATTTT.

The chain links TRBV6-6 to TRBJ2-7, with 9 bases that match TRBD2. This CDR3 has 16 residues. Germline trimming cut 2 bases from V and 2 bases from J; bases unmatched to any gene: 7. Germline lookup yields CDR1 MNHNY and CDR2 SVGAGI (reference sequence). CDR3 in amino acids: CASSYRSGRSPYEQYF. In nucleotides, the CDR3 is TGTGCCAGCAGTTACAGGAGCGGGAGGTCCCCCTACGAGCAGTACTTC.

This rearrangement joins TRBV5-4 to TRBJ2-2; D could derive from TRBD1 or TRBD2 (5 bases each). The CDR3 loop spans 15 amino acids. V was pared by 3 bases and J by 1 base, with 10 bases between. Germline CDR1 and CDR2: SGHNT and YYREEE (reference sequence). The CDR3 DNA is TGTGCCAGCAGCTCCGGGACGGGGAACACCGGGGAGCTGTTTTTT. This sequence encodes CASSSGTGNTGELFF.

The chain joins TRBV7-6 to TRBJ2-7, with D possibly being TRBD1 (6 bases). V shed 7 bases and J shed 3 bases, with 22 bases lying between them. The CDR3 extends over 16 amino acids. The germline CDR1 and CDR2 sequences are SGHVS and FNYEAQ. CDR3 protein: CASTNSRDKQYYEQYF. The CDR3 DNA reads as TGTGCCAGCACCAATAGCCGGGACAAACAGTACTACGAGCAGTACTTC.

A single count supports this clone. The rearrangement uses TRBV28 and TRBJ2-2; D unresolved. Germline loops: CDR1 MDHEN, CDR2 SYDVKM. The CDR3 sequence is 14 residues long. V lost 7 bases to trimming and J lost 6 bases, with 15 bases between them. The CDR3 DNA is TGTGCCAGCATCACGGACCCCTGGGCCGGGGAGCTGTTTTTT. Its translation: CASITDPWAGELFF. The complete variable domain, with remaining parts taken from reference TRBV28 and TRBJ2-2, reads DVKVTQSSRYLVKRTGEKVFLECVQDMDHENMFWYRQDPGLGLRLIYFSYDVKMKEKGDIPEGYSVSREKKERFSLILESASTNQTSMYLCASITDPWAGELFFGEGSRLTVL.

This chain uses TRBV18 with TRBJ1-1; a possible D gene is TRBD1 (5 bases). The CDR3 has 15 amino acids. The germline gives CDR1 KGHSH, CDR2 LQKENI. V dropped 3 bases and J dropped 1 base, with 12 bases sitting between them. DNA of the CDR3: TGTGCCAGCTCACCTTCGACAGCGGAGAACACTGAAGCTTTCTTT. Its protein product is CASSPSTAENTEAFF.

This clone was detected once. The J gene is TRBJ1-5, the V gene TRBV2; D is undetermined. Deletions cut 6 bases from V and 6 bases from J, with 18 bases between. CDR1 is SNHLY, CDR2 FYNNEI, per germline. The CDR3 has 15 amino acids. CDR3 DNA: TGTGCCAGCAGGACCGGGAGTACAAGCTCTCAGCCCCAGCATTTT. The encoded protein is CASRTGSTSSQPQHF.

This chain uses TRBV6-4 with TRBJ2-2, with 8 bases aligning to TRBD1. Per the germline V gene, CDR1 is MRHNA and CDR2 is SNTAGT. Losses at the gene ends were 4 bases for V and 1 base for J; bases not matched to a gene: 5. The CDR3 covers 16 residues. The CDR3 DNA reads TGTGCCAGCAGTGCCCTTGGGACAGGGAACACCGGGGAGCTGTTTTTT. It yields the protein CASSALGTGNTGELFF.

The chain couples TRBV18 to TRBJ2-4, with D perhaps TRBD2 (5 bases). V was trimmed by 1 base and J by 8 bases, leaving 12 bases between them. The germline CDR1 and CDR2 sequences are KGHSH and LQKENI. CDR3 length: 14 residues. CDR3 region: CASSPQLAADIQYF. The CDR3 DNA is TGTGCCAGCTCACCACAGCTAGCCGCCGACATTCAGTACTTC.

This chain joins TRBV4-2 and TRBJ2-5; D call uncertain. The DNA matches TRBJ2-7 better at its end, which makes the J call doubtful. Per the germline V gene, CDR1 is LGHNA and CDR2 is YNFKEQ. The CDR3 loop spans 13 amino acids. CDR3 sequence reads: CASSQVTSDEQYF. The CDR3, as DNA: TGTGCCAGCAGCCAAGTGACTTCCGACGAGCAGTACTTC.

V and J are TRBV19 and TRBJ2-6; D might be TRBD1 (5 bases). The CDR3 has 15 residues. Germline assignment: CDR1 LNHDA and CDR2 SQIVND (reference sequence). V was clipped by 6 bases and J by 1 base, with 10 bases between them. CDR3 coding DNA: TGTGCCAGTAGCCGAGGACAATCTGGGGCCAACGTCCTGACTTTC. Translating it yields CASSRGQSGANVLTF.

This clone was seen only once. This chain joins TRBV23-1 and TRBJ2-3; 8 nucleotides align to TRBD2. TRBV23-1 is assigned to the ORF class and has an uncertain function. V gave up 1 base and J gave up 2 bases; unmatched junction bases: 2. The CDR3 has 15 residues. Written as DNA, the CDR3 is TGCGCCAGCAGTCAATGTAGCGGGGTCACAGATACGCAGTATTTT. Residues: CASSQCSGVTDTQYF.

This clone was seen a single time. This sequence joins TRBV11-2 and TRBJ2-1; 14 bases fit TRBD2. CDR3 length: 15 amino acids. Trimming took 5 bases from V and 7 from J; bases not matched to a gene: 4. In germline, CDR1 is SGHAT, CDR2 FQNNGV. CDR3 sequence: CASSTRTSGGNEQFF. CDR3 DNA: TGTGCCAGCAGCACCCGGACTAGCGGGGGGAATGAGCAGTTCTTC.

The rearrangement uses TRBV2 and TRBJ1-2; no clear D gene. The CDR3 has 14 amino acids. Germline CDR1 SNHLY, CDR2 FYNNEI. Trimming cost V 4 bases and J 2 bases, with 11 bases left between them. CDR3 nucleotides: TGTGCCAGCAGTGGGGGAGAGCGGAACTATGGCTACACCTTC. Translated: CASSGGERNYGYTF.

V is TRBV14 and J is TRBJ1-3; D uncertain. V was pared by 4 bases and J by 3 bases, with 16 bases between. The CDR3 has 16 amino acids. Germline V gene lookup returns CDR1 SGHDN and CDR2 FVKESK. Written as DNA, the CDR3 is TGTGCCAGCAGCCTTCAGGACGGCCTCGGTGGAAACACCATATATTTT. Translation gives CASSLQDGLGGNTIYF.